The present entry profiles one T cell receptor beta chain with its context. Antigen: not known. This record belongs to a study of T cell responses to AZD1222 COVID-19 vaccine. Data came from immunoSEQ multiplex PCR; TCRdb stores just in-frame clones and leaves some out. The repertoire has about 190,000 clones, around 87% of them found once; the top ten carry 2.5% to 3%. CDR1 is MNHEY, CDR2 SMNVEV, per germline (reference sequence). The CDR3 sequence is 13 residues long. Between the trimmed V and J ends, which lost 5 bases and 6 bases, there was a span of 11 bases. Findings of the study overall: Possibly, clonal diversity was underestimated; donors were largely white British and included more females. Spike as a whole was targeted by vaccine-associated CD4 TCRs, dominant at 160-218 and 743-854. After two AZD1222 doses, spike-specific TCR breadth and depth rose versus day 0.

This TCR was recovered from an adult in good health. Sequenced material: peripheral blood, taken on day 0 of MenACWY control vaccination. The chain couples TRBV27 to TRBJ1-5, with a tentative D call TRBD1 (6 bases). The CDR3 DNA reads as TGTGCCAGCAGTAAAACAGGGTTTCAGCCCCAGCATTTT. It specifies CASSKTGFQPQHF.